This TCR beta chain was recorded in a study of shared clonotypes between healthy human individuals. Study-level background: Donors consisted of a couple of women and three men between 18 and 49.

Germline lookup yields CDR1 SGHVS and CDR2 FQNEAQ. The CDR3 runs to 15 residues. Between the trimmed V and J ends, which lost 5 bases and 5 bases, there was a span of 16 bases. Comment on this clone: Its specificity is unknown.

Naive CD8 cells lacked CD45RO and underwent positive selection for CCR7, leaving out terminally differentiated effector memory CD45RA+ cells. This table comes from immunoSEQ multiplex PCR, and its TCRdb copy is limited to in-frame clones, with some not included. This table holds 660,000 or so clones, roughly 95% found once. General study results and limits: It was observed that 4% to 6% of naive CD4 clonotypes were shared across a handful of donors. Blood was the sole source, and tissue repertoires probably differ.

V and J are TRBV7-8 and TRBJ2-1; the D is unclear. The sequence came from a woman in her 30s in good health. The sequencing sample was made of naive CD8+ T cells sorted from blood. This chain's CDR3 is CASSPPGVGNNEQFF. CDR3 nucleotides: TGTGCCAGCAGCCCCCCCGGAGTAGGAAACAATGAGCAGTTCTTC. Full variable domain (remainder filled in from reference TRBV7-8 and TRBJ2-1): GAGVSQSPRYKVAKRGQDVALRCDPISGHVSLFWYQQALGQGPEFLTYFQNEAQLDKSGLPSDRFFAERPEGSVSTLKIQRTQQEDSAVYLCASSPPGVGNNEQFFGPGTRLTVL.